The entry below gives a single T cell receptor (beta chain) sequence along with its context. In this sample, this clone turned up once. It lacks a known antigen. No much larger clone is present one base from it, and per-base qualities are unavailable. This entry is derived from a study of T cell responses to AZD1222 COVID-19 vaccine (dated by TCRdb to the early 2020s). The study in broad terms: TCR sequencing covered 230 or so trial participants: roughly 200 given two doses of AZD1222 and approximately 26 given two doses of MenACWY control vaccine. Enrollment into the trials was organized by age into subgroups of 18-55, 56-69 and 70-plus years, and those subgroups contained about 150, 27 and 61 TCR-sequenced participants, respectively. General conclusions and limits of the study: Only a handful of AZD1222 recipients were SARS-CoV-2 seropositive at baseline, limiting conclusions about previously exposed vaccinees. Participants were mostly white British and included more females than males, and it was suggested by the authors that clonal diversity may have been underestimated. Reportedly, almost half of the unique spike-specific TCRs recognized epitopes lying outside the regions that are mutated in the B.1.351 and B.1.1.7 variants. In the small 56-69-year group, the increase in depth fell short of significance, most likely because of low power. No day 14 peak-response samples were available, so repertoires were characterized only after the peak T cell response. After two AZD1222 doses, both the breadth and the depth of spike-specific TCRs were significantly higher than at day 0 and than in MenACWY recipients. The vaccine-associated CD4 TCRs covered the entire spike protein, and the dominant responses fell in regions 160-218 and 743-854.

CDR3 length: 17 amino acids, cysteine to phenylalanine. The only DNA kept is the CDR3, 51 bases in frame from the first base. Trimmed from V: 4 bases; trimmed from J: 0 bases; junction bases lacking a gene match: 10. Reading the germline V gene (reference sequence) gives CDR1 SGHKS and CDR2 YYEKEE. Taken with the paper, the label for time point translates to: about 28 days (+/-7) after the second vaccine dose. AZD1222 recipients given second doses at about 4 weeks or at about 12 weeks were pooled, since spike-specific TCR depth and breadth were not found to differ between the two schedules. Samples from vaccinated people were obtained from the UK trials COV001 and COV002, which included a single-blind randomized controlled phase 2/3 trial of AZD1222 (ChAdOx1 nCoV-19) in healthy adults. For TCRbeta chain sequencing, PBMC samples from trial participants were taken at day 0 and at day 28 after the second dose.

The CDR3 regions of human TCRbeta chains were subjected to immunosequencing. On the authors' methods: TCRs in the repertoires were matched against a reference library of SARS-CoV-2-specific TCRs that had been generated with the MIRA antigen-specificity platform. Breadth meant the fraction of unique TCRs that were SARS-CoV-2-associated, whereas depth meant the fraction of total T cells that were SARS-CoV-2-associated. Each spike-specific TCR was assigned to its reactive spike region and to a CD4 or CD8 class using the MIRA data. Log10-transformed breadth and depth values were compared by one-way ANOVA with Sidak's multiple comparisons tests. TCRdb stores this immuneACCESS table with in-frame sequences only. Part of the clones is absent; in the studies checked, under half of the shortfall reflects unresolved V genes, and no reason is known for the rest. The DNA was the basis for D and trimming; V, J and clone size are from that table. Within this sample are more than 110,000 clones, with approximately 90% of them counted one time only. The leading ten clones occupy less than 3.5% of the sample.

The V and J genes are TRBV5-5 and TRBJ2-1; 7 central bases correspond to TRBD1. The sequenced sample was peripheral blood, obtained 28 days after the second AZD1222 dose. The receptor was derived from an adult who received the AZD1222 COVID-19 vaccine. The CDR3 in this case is CASSTGVPASSYNEQFF. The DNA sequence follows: TGTGCCAGCAGCACAGGGGTTCCAGCGAGCTCCTACAATGAGCAGTTCTTC.